This TCR beta chain was sequenced during a study of cytomegalovirus exposure and HLA in healthy donors. The study's findings and limits: Cytomegalovirus-associated TCR beta chains were listed, numbering over 150. Data from an earlier analysis indicated that most TCR beta V segments were productive either about 90% or about 30% of the time. Based on reports, TCR beta sequences accurately predicted HLA-A and HLA-B alleles for most subjects. In a later analysis, at a false discovery rate of 0.05, roughly 17,000 TCR beta sequences matched HLA alleles.

Concerning this clone: Its antigen is unknown.

The CDR3 has 14 amino acids. Germline assignment: CDR1 GTSNPN and CDR2 SVGIG (reference sequence). Germline trimming cut 0 bases from V and 7 bases from J; bases unmatched to any gene: 8. Primers for the PCR totalled 60 Vbeta and 13 Jbeta. Assay: immunoSEQ multiplex PCR; the TCRdb copy retains only in-frame clones and omits some. The repertoire holds 85,000 to 100,000 clones, with 64% as singletons. The V gene is TRBV30, the J gene TRBJ2-7, with 8 positions matching TRBD1. The sequence was collected from a human donor in good health. Sequenced material: PBMCs. The CDR3 is CAWSVWQGAEEQYF. As DNA, the CDR3 is TGTGCCTGGAGTGTATGGCAGGGGGCTGAAGAGCAGTACTTC.